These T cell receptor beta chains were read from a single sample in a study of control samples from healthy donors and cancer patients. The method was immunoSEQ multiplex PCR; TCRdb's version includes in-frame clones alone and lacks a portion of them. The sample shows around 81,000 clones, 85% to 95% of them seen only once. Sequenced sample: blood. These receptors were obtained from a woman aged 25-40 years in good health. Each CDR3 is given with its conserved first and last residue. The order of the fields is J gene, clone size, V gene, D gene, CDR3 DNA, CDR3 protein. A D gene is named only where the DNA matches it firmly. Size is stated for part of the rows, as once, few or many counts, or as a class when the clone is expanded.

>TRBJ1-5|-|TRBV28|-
TGTGCCAGCAGACTTAACTTGTTACAGCAGCCCCAGCATTTT
CASRLNLLQQPQHF
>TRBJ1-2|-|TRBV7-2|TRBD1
TGTGCCAGCAGCTCCCGGGACAGGGCCTATGGCTACACCTTC
CASSSRDRAYGYTF
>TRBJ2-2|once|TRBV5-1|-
TGCGCCAGCAGCTTGGCCATGGGCGGGGAGCTGTTTTTT
CASSLAMGGELFF
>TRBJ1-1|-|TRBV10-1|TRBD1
TGCGCCAGCAGTGACCCTGGACAGGGGGCTTTCTTT
CASSDPGQGAFF
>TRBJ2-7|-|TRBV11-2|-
TGTGCCAGCAGCTTAGCGCCAGGCTACGAGCAGTACTTC
CASSLAPGYEQYF
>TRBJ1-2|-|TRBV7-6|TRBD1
TGTGCCAGCAGCTTAGCGGCCGGGGACAGCTATGGCTACACCTTC
CASSLAAGDSYGYTF
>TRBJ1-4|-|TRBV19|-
TGTGCCAGTAGTAGGACAGCCGCGACTAATGAAAAACTGTTTTTT
CASSRTAATNEKLFF
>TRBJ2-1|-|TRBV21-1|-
TGTGCCAGCAGCGAAGGGACTAGTTTATGTTTCTGCGAGCAGTTCTTC
CASSEGTSLCFCEQFF
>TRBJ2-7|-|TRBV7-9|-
TGTGCCAGCAGCTCCCCGGGACCCTCCTACGAGCAGTACTTC
CASSSPGPSYEQYF
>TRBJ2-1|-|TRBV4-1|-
TGCGCCAGCAGCACACGACCGGAAGGATACAATGAGCAGTTCTTC
CASSTRPEGYNEQFF
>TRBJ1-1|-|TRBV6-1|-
TGTGCCAGCAGTGAGTTTTTAGGATTACAGCCTGAAGCTTTCTTT
CASSEFLGLQPEAFF
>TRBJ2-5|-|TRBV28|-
TGTGCCAGCAGTCCCACGTGGTTGGAGACCCAGTACTTC
CASSPTWLETQYF
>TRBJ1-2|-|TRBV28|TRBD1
TGTGCCAGCAGTCCGGGGGACAGAACATCTAACTATGGCTACACCTTC
CASSPGDRTSNYGYTF
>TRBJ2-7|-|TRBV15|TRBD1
TGTGCCACCAGCAGGGCCGGGACAGGGGTCAATCGCCCGTACTTC
CATSRAGTGVNRPYF
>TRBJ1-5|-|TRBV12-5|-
TGTGCTAGTGGTTTGGTAAAAAAGGGGTGTCAGCCCCAGCATTTT
CASGLVKKGCQPQHF
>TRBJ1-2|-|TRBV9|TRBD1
TGTGCCAGCAGCGCCGGGACAGGGGGCAACTATGGCTACACCTTC
CASSAGTGGNYGYTF
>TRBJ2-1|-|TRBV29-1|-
TGCAGCGTACCGGTAGGGCAGGACCTCCACGAGCAGTTCTTC
CSVPVGQDLHEQFF
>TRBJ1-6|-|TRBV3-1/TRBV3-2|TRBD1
TGTGCCAGCAGCCCGGACAGGGGCTATAATTCACCCCTCCACTTT
CASSPDRGYNSPLHF
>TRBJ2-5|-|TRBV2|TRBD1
TGTGCCAGCAGTGCCGGGACAGGGCATCAAGAGACCCAGTACTTC
CASSAGTGHQETQYF
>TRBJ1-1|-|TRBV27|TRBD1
TGTGCAAGCGGACAGGGGGCGACTGAAGCTTTCTTT
CASGQGATEAFF
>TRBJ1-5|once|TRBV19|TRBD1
TGTGCCAGTAGTAATCGGGCAGGGGGTGATCAGCCCCAGCATTTT
CASSNRAGGDQPQHF
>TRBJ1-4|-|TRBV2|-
TGTGCCAGCAGTGAAATGGGATGGGATGAAAAACTGTTTTTT
CASSEMGWDEKLFF
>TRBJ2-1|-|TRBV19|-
TGTGCCAGTAGTTCTCTACGGGGCGGGAACTACAATGAGCAGTTCTTC
CASSSLRGGNYNEQFF
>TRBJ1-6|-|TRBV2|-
TGTGCCAGCAGTCGACTGACAAGTGGGGTGGTTAATTCACCCCTCCACTTT
CASSRLTSGVVNSPLHF
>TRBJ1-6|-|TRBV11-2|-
TGTGCCAGCAGCTTATTCGCTTTGCCGGCTTCACCCCTCCACTTT
CASSLFALPASPLHF
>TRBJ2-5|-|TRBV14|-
TGTGCCAGCAGCCACAGTCAAGAGACCCAGTACTTC
CASSHSQETQYF
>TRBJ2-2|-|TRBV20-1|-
TGCAGTGCTAGTAGGTCGTCCCATGCCGGGGAGCTGTTTTTT
CSASRSSHAGELFF
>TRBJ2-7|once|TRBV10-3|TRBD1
TGTGCCATCAGGGAGGGACAGGGATTGTACGAGCAGTACTTC
CAIREGQGLYEQYF
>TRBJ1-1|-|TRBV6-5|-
TGTGCCAGCAGTAAGGACACGAACACTGAAGCTTTCTTT
CASSKDTNTEAFF
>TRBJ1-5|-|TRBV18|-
TGTGCCAGCTCACCAGGCAGCAATCAGCCCCAGCATTTT
CASSPGSNQPQHF
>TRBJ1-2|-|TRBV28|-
TGTGCCAGCAAACGTATAGGACAGACGCTTGGCTACACCTTC
CASKRIGQTLGYTF
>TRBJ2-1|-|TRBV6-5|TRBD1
TGTGCCAGCAGTCACAGGGGGAGCGAGCAGTTCTTC
CASSHRGSEQFF
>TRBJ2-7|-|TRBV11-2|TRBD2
TGTGCCAGCAGTCCCGGGAGGGGTTATGGCTACGAGCAGTACTTC
CASSPGRGYGYEQYF
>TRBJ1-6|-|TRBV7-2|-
TGTGCCAGCAGCTTAGTGGGGGGAGCCCCTTCACCCCTCCACTTT
CASSLVGGAPSPLHF
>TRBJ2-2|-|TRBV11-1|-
TGTGCCAGCAGCTTAGCCGGATGGGGGCCAAACACCGGGGAGCTGTTTTTT
CASSLAGWGPNTGELFF
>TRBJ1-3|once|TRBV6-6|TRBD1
TGTGCCAGCCTTGACAGGGGAGGGGAAGGAAACACCATATATTTT
CASLDRGGEGNTIYF
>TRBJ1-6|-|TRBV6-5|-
TGTGCCAGCAGACAGGGAAATAATTCACCCCTCCACTTT
CASRQGNNSPLHF
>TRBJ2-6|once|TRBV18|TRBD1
TGTGCCAGCCACGGACAGGGCCTCTCTGGGGCCAACGTCCTGACTTTC
CASHGQGLSGANVLTF
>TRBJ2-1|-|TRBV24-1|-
TGTGCCACCAGTGATTTTAGGACTACGGATGGGGAGCAGTTCTTC
CATSDFRTTDGEQFF
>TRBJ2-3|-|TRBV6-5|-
TGTGCCAGCGGGGCAGTCGGGGCGGGAGATACGCAGTATTTT
CASGAVGAGDTQYF
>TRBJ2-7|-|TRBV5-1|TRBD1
TGCGCCAGCAGCTTTCTAACCGGACAGGGGAGGTCCTACGAGCAGTACTTC
CASSFLTGQGRSYEQYF
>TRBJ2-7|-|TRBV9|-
TGTGCCAGCAGCGTAGCTCTAATGGCTAGCTCCTACGAGCAGTACTTC
CASSVALMASSYEQYF
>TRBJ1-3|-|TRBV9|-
TGTGCCAGCAGCGTTAAGAGCTCTGGAAACACCATATATTTT
CASSVKSSGNTIYF
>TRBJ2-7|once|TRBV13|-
TGTGCCAGCAGCTTAGTGGGGGACCTCGCAAGCTACGAGCAGTACTTC
CASSLVGDLASYEQYF
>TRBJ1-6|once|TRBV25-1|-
TGTGCCCAGTTCCCAGGAAGCAGCTCCTATAATTCACCCCTCCACTTT
CAQFPGSSSYNSPLHF
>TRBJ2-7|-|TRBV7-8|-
TGTGCCAGCATACCCCATTTAGGAGGCGAGCAGTACTTC
CASIPHLGGEQYF
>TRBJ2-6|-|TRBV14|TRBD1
TGTGCCAGCAGCCAAGTAGGGGGCGGCGGGTACGGGGCCAACGTCCTGACTTTC
CASSQVGGGGYGANVLTF
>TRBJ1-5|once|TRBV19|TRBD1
TGTGCCAGTAGCGGGACAGGGGATCAGCCCCAGCATTTT
CASSGTGDQPQHF
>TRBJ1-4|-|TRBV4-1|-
TGCGCCAGCAGCCAAGGGCTGGACGCCTTTATCGAAAAACTGTTTTTT
CASSQGLDAFIEKLFF